These 21 T cell receptor beta chains were all obtained from the same sample, sequenced in a study of cytomegalovirus exposure and HLA in healthy donors. The primer mix had 60 Vbeta and 13 Jbeta primers. Some clones are missing from TCRdb's copy, which holds only in-frame ones; the method was immunoSEQ multiplex PCR. The sample yields about 130,000 clones, around 84% seen once. Sequencing input: PBMCs. Source of these receptors: a woman aged 18-35 years in good health and CMV-seropositive.

This sequence joins TRBV27 and TRBJ1-2, with D possibly matching TRBD1 (6 bases). Trimming pared 2 bases from V and 3 bases from J, leaving 19 bases between. The CDR3 consists of 17 residues. From germline, CDR1 is MNHEY and CDR2 SMNVEV (reference sequence). DNA of the CDR3: TGTGCCAGCAGTTTACTTCCAGGGAAGGACAGCGACTATGGCTACACCTTC. Translation gives CASSLLPGKDSDYGYTF.

This clone was observed once. J is TRBJ2-1 and V is TRBV11-1, with 8 bases fitting TRBD2. Germline lookup yields CDR1 SGHAT and CDR2 FQDESV (reference sequence). The trim removed 1 base at V and 7 bases at J, leaving 12 bases unmatched. The CDR3 has 17 residues. CDR3 nucleotide sequence: TGTGCCAGCAGCTTAGTTGAAGGACTAGCCCATCAAAATGAGCAGTTCTTC. This encodes CASSLVEGLAHQNEQFF.

This clone was seen only a few times. This chain uses TRBV10-1 with TRBJ1-2; weak D call: TRBD1 (6 bases). The CDR3 contains 13 residues. The germline V gene has CDR1 WNHNN and CDR2 SYGVQD (reference sequence). Trimming removed 6 bases at V and 3 bases at J, with 11 bases between. CDR3 coding DNA: TGCGCCAGCAGCGACAGGACAGACTATGGCTACACCTTC. Its protein is CASSDRTDYGYTF.

The chain employs TRBV19 and TRBJ1-3; D uncertain. V was trimmed by 5 bases and J by 0 bases, leaving 11 bases between them. The CDR3 has 15 amino acids. Germline CDR1 reads LNHDA; CDR2 reads SQIVND (reference sequence). This CDR3 reads CASSAEGLSGNTIYF. The CDR3 coding sequence is TGTGCCAGTAGTGCCGAGGGCCTCTCTGGAAACACCATATATTTT.

As DNA, the CDR3 is TGTGCCAGCAGTGCGAGCGGGGGGCTATACAATGAGCAGTTCTTC. The encoded protein is CASSASGGLYNEQFF. The chain uses TRBV27 and TRBJ2-1, with TRBD2 matching 9 bases. The CDR3 extends over 15 amino acids. With 5 bases clipped from V and 4 bases from J, the junction kept 6 bases outside the gene matches. Germline V lookup: CDR1 MNHEY, CDR2 SMNVEV (reference sequence).

Notes on this clone: This CDR3 is missing its conserved last phenylalanine or tryptophan, likely due to a read error. The DNA is omitted, as the CDR3 cannot be located on it reliably, and the CDR3 follows TCRdb's listing. V and J are TRBV7-8 and TRBJ1-2; the D segment call TRBD1 is taken from the table without a DNA check. Ends included, the CDR3 has 15 residues. Germline CDR1 and CDR2: SGHVS and FQNEAQ. The CDR3 is CASSPGTGGAGSVAI.

The chain has TRBV6-5 and TRBJ1-4; D ambiguous. The germline V gene has CDR1 MNHEY and CDR2 SVGAGI. V was clipped by 5 bases and J by 7 bases, with 11 bases between them. The CDR3 has 13 residues. In nucleotides, the CDR3 is TGTGCCAGCAGTGAAGAGGTTACTGAAAAACTGTTTTTT. Translated, it gives CASSEEVTEKLFF.

The chain combines TRBV11-2 with TRBJ2-5; a possible D gene is TRBD1 (7 bases). CDR3 length: 13 residues. Per germline, CDR1 SGHAT and CDR2 FQNNGV. V gave up 5 bases and J gave up 7 bases, with 14 bases separating them. The CDR3 spells CASSPPGDRTQYF. The CDR3 region has the DNA TGTGCCAGCAGCCCGCCGGGGGACAGGACCCAGTACTTC.

This clone has only a few counts. At one of its ends the junction is not consistent with the germline gene, which may arise from a read error. The CDR3 region is CASREAGGIAKNIQYF. For the CDR3, the DNA is TGTGCCAGCAGAGAAGCGGGGGGTATAGCCAAAAACATTCAGTACTTC. V usage is TRBV6-1 and J usage is TRBJ2-4, with 9 bases matching TRBD2. The CDR3 has 16 residues. Germline-derived CDR1 and CDR2 are MNHNS and SASEGT.

The chain couples TRBV7-9 to TRBJ1-2, with unresolved D. This CDR3 comprises 15 residues. Trimming left V 0 bases short and J 4 bases short, with 12 bases between. In germline, CDR1 is SEHNR, CDR2 FQNEAQ (reference sequence). This CDR3 is CASSLALWETYGYTF. The CDR3 DNA reads TGTGCCAGCAGCTTAGCCCTTTGGGAGACCTATGGCTACACCTTC.

The chain links TRBV10-3 to TRBJ2-7; no reliable D call. This CDR3 is built from 13 residues. The germline V gene has CDR1 ENHRY and CDR2 SYGVKD. The V gene lost 2 bases and the J gene lost 4 bases, with 9 bases spanning the gap. The CDR3 DNA sequence: TGTGCCATCAGTGAGGTACAGAGTTACGAGCAGTACTTC. This gives the protein CAISEVQSYEQYF.

V usage is TRBV19 and J usage is TRBJ1-2; 9 nucleotides match TRBD1. Germline V gene lookup returns CDR1 LNHDA and CDR2 SQIVND (reference sequence). The ends lost 7 bases at V and 6 bases at J; junction bases unmatched: 15. The CDR3 is made up of 16 amino acids. The CDR3 bases are TGTGCCAGTACCGACGGGACAGGGACTTTAAGGAATGGCTACACCTTC. It specifies CASTDGTGTLRNGYTF.

The chain combines TRBV10-3 with TRBJ1-1; maybe TRBD1 (5 bases). With 7 bases removed from V and 1 base from J, the gap between germline ends came to 7 bases. Germline V gives CDR1 ENHRY, CDR2 SYGVKD. There are 12 residues in the CDR3. CDR3 in amino acids: CAIMQGNTEAFF. The CDR3 region has the DNA TGTGCCATCATGCAGGGGAACACTGAAGCTTTCTTT.

The chain links TRBV7-9 to TRBJ1-1; tentatively, D is TRBD1 (6 bases). CDR1 is SEHNR, CDR2 FQNEAQ, per germline (reference sequence). Between the trimmed V and J ends, which lost 4 bases and 8 bases, there was a span of 11 bases. The CDR3 is 12 residues long. The CDR3 is CASSSPGTEAFF. The CDR3 coding sequence is TGTGCCAGCAGCTCACCCGGGACAGAAGCTTTCTTT.

The chain carries TRBV5-5 and TRBJ2-5; TRBD2 agrees at 11 bases. The J segment lost 2 bases and the V segment lost 0 bases, leaving 3 bases of the junction unmatched. There are 16 residues in the CDR3. CDR1 is SGHKS, CDR2 YYEKEE, per germline (reference sequence). The CDR3 spells CASSLALAGGQETQYF. The CDR3 nucleotides read TGTGCCAGCAGCTTGGCCCTAGCGGGGGGACAAGAGACCCAGTACTTC. Together with reference TRBV5-5 and TRBJ2-5, the CDR3 gives the full variable domain: DAGVTQSPTHLIKTRGQQVTLRCSPISGHKSVSWYQQVLGQGPQFIFQYYEKEERGRGNFPDRFSARQFPNYSSELNVNALLLGDSALYLCASSLALAGGQETQYFGPGTRLLVL.

The rearrangement uses TRBV29-1 and TRBJ2-7, with 8 bases that match TRBD1. The trim removed 4 bases at V and 0 bases at J, leaving 11 bases unmatched. This CDR3 contains 16 residues. CDR1 is SQVTM and CDR2 is ANQGSEA in the germline V gene. The CDR3 region is CSVVEKGQGPSYEQYF. Here the CDR3 DNA reads TGCAGCGTTGTGGAAAAAGGACAGGGACCCTCCTACGAGCAGTACTTC.

The chain employs TRBV6-5 and TRBJ2-3, with TRBD2 matching over 10 bases. Germline V CDR1 and CDR2: MNHEY, SVGAGI. This CDR3 spans 15 amino acids. Trimming took 5 bases from V and 4 from J; bases not matched to a gene: 6. DNA of the CDR3: TGTGCCAGCAGTCGGGTAGCGGGGGGCCCAGATACGCAGTATTTT. Protein: CASSRVAGGPDTQYF.

The chain is built from TRBV7-2 and TRBJ2-3, with TRBD2 as a possible D gene (6 bases). The CDR3 has 15 amino acids. V lost 1 base to trimming and J lost 4 bases, with 12 bases between them. Germline V gene sequence: CDR1 SGHTA, CDR2 FQGNSA. The CDR3 nucleotides are TGTGCCAGCAGCTTAGTAACTAGCTGGGCAGATACGCAGTATTTT. As protein: CASSLVTSWADTQYF.

This clone appeared a few times. The chain joins TRBV11-2 to TRBJ2-2, with 7 bases fitting TRBD1. V lost 7 bases to trimming and J lost 0 bases; unmatched junction nucleotides: 8. This CDR3 spans 16 amino acids. From germline, CDR1 is SGHAT and CDR2 FQNNGV. This CDR3 is CASIPTGQSNTGELFF. The CDR3 region has the DNA TGTGCCAGCATCCCGACGGGACAGTCGAACACCGGGGAGCTGTTTTTT. The full variable domain, rest sourced from reference TRBV11-2 and TRBJ2-2, is EAGVAQSPRYKIIEKRQSVAFWCNPISGHATLYWYQQILGQGPKLLIQFQNNGVVDDSQLPKDRFSAERLKGVDSTLKIQPAKLEDSAVYLCASIPTGQSNTGELFFGEGSRLTVL.

This chain links TRBV7-9 with TRBJ2-3; 9 positions match TRBD1. Germline loops: CDR1 SEHNR, CDR2 FQNEAQ (reference sequence). The V segment lost 4 bases and the J segment 6 bases; nucleotides outside the gene matches: 5. There are 14 residues in the CDR3. The CDR3 loop is CASSSGQGPDTQYF. The CDR3 DNA is TGTGCCAGCAGCTCGGGACAGGGTCCCGATACGCAGTATTTT. The full variable domain, in which reference TRBV7-9 and TRBJ2-3 provide the parts outside the CDR3, is DTGVSQNPRHKITKRGQNVTFRCDPISEHNRLYWYRQTLGQGPEFLTYFQNEAQLEKSRLLSDRFSAERPKGSFSTLEIQRTEQGDSAMYLCASSSGQGPDTQYFGPGTRLTVL.

This chain connects TRBV9 to TRBJ2-1, with 10 bases identical to TRBD2. The junction had 11 bases not matched to a gene; V was cut back by 3 bases and J by 8 bases. This CDR3 comprises 16 residues. Germline V gives CDR1 SGDLS, CDR2 YYNGEE. CDR3 region: CASSGHSGGARDEQFF. The CDR3 DNA is TGTGCCAGCAGCGGCCACAGCGGGGGGGCTCGGGATGAGCAGTTCTTC.